One T cell receptor (beta chain) is described in this entry. This sample stems from a study of blood T cell repertoires in COVID-19. Turning to the study itself: Material from acute and convalescent COVID-19 was sourced from the United States, Italy and Spain. The cDNA or gDNA used as material had been derived from T cells, B-cell-depleted T cells, or PBMCs.

Per the original data handling: It was from reference gene primer amplification that nucleated cell counts were estimated. Measured with immunoSEQ multiplex PCR; TCRdb has only the in-frame clones, and not every one. The V and J calls and clone size come from that table; D and trimming were worked out from the DNA. The repertoire consists of 220,000 or so clones, with approximately 90% occurring once and the leading ten covering around 0.85%. The V gene's germline CDR1 is LNHDA and CDR2 SQIVND (reference sequence). CDR3 length equals 15 residues. V dropped 4 bases and J dropped 2; count of bases not matched to a gene: 5. Enrolled during active infection, Seattle patients were then followed longitudinally.

The sequencing sample was made of peripheral blood. The rearrangement links TRBV19 to TRBJ1-2; TRBD1 matches 9 bases. The TCR originated in a man in his sixties with COVID-19, enrolled during active disease. For the CDR3, the DNA is TGTGCCAGTAGTAACCTCGGGACAGGGAACTATGGCTACACCTTC. Protein: CASSNLGTGNYGYTF.